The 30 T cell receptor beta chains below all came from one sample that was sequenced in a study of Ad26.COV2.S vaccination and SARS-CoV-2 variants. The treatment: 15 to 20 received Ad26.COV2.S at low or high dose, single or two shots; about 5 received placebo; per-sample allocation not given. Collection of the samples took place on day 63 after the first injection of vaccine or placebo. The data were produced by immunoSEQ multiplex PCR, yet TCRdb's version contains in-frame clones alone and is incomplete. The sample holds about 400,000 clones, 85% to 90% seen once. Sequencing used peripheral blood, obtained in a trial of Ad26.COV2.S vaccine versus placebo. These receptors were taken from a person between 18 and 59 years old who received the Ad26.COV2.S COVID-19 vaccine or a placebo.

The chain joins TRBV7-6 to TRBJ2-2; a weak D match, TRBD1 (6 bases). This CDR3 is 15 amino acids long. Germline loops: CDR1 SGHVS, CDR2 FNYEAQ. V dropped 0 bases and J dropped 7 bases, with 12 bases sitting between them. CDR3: CASSLANRDGGELFF. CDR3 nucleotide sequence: TGTGCCAGCAGCTTAGCGAACAGGGATGGCGGGGAGCTGTTTTTT.

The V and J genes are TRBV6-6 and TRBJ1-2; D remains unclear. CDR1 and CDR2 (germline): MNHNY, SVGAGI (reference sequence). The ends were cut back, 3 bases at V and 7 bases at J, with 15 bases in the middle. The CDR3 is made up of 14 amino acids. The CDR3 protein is CASSYSGPGSGYTF. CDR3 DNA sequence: TGTGCCAGCAGTTATTCAGGACCAGGATCTGGCTACACCTTC.

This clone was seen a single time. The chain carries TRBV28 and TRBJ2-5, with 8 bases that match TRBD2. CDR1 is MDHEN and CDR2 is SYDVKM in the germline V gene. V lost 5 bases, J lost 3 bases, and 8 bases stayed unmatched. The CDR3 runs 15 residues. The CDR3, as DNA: TGTGCCAGCAGTGGTAGCGGGGTTGGGGAAGAGACCCAGTACTTC. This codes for CASSGSGVGEETQYF. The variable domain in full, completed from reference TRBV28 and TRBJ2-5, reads DVKVTQSSRYLVKRTGEKVFLECVQDMDHENMFWYRQDPGLGLRLIYFSYDVKMKEKGDIPEGYSVSREKKERFSLILESASTNQTSMYLCASSGSGVGEETQYFGPGTRLLVL.

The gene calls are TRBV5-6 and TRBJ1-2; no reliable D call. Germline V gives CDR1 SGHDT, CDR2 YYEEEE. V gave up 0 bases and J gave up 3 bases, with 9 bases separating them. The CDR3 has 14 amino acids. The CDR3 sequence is CASSLARRYYGYTF. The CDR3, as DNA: TGTGCCAGCAGCTTGGCGAGGCGGTACTATGGCTACACCTTC.

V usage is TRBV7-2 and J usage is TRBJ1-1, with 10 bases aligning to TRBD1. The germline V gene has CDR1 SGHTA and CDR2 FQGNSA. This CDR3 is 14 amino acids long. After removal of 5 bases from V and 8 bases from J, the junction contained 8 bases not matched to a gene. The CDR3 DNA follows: TGTGCCAGCAGCCCGCCGGACAGGGGGTTCGAAGCTTTCTTT. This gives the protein CASSPPDRGFEAFF.

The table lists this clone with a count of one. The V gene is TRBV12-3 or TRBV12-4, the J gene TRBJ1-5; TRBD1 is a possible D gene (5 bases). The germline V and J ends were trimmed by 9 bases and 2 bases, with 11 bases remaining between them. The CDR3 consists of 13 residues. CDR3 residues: CASRSGGNQPQHF. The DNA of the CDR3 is TGTGCCAGTCGTTCGGGGGGCAATCAGCCCCAGCATTTT.

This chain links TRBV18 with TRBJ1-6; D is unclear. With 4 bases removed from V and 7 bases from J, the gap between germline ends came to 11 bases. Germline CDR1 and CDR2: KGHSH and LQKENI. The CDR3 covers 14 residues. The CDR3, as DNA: TGTGCCAGCTCACAGACATCCAAGAATTCACCCCTCCACTTT. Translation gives CASSQTSKNSPLHF.

CDR3 in amino acids: CASSPPGYHTGELFF. CDR3 coding DNA: TGTGCCAGCAGCCCCCCAGGGTACCACACCGGGGAGCTGTTTTTT. This chain uses TRBV7-9 with TRBJ2-2; perhaps TRBD1 as D (5 bases). This CDR3 contains 15 residues. Trimming shortened V by 5 bases and J by 3 bases, and 13 bases separated the two germline ends. The V gene's germline CDR1 is SEHNR and CDR2 FQNEAQ (reference sequence).

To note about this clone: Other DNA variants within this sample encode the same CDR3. CDR3 nucleotides: TGTGCCAGCAGCCCCCGACAGGGGTTCTACGAGCAGTACTTC. Its translation is CASSPRQGFYEQYF. The chain uses TRBV9 and TRBJ2-7, with TRBD1 matching over 8 bases. This CDR3 is 14 amino acids long. CDR1 and CDR2 (germline): SGDLS, YYNGEE. The trim removed 4 bases at V and 3 bases at J, leaving 6 bases unmatched. The variable domain in full, with the rest retrieved from reference TRBV9 and TRBJ2-7, is DSGVTQTPKHLITATGQRVTLRCSPRSGDLSVYWYQQSLDQGLQFLIQYYNGEERAKGNILERFSAQQFPDLHSELNLSSLELGDSALYFCASSPRQGFYEQYFGPGTRLTVT.

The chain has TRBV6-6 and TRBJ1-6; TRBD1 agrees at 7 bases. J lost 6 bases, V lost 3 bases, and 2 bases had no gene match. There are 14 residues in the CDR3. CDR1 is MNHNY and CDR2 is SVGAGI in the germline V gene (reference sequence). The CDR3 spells CASSYSGGNSPLHF. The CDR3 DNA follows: TGTGCCAGCAGTTATTCAGGGGGTAATTCACCCCTCCACTTT.

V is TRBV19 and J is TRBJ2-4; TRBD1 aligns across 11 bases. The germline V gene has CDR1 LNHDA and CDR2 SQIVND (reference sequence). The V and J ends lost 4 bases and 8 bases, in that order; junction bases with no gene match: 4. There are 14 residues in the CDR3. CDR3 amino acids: CASSTGTGGDIQYF. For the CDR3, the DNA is TGTGCCAGTAGTACGGGGACAGGGGGTGACATTCAGTACTTC.

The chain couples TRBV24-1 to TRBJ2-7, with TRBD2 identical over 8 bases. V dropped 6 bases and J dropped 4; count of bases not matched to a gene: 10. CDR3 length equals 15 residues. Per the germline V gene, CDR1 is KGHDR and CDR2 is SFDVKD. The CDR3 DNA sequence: TGTGCCACCAGTTCCGGGAGGGGGGGGTTTTACGAGCAGTACTTC. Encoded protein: CATSSGRGGFYEQYF.

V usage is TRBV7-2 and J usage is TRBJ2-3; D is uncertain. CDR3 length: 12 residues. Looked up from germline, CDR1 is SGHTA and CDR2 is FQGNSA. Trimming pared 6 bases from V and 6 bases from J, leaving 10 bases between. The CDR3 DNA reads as TGTGCCAGCAGTTATCAATGGGATACGCAGTATTTT. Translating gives CASSYQWDTQYF.

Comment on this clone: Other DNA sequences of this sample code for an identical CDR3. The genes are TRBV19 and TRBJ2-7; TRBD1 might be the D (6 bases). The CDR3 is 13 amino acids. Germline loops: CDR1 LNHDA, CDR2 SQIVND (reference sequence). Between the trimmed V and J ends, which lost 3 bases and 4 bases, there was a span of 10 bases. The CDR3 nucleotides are TGTGCCAGTAGTATTGGCCAGGGGTACGAGCAGTACTTC. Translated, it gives CASSIGQGYEQYF. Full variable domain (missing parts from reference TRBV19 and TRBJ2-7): DGGITQSPKYLFRKEGQNVTLSCEQNLNHDAMYWYRQDPGQGLRLIYYSQIVNDFQKGDIAEGYSVSREKKESFPLTVTSAQKNPTAFYLCASSIGQGYEQYFGPGTRLTVT.

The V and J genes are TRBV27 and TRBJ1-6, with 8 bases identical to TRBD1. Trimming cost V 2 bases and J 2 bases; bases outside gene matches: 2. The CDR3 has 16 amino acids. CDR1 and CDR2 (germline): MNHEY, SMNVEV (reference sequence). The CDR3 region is CASSLQGATYNSPLHF. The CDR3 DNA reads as TGTGCCAGCAGTTTACAGGGGGCGACCTATAATTCACCCCTCCACTTT.

In nucleotides, the CDR3 is TGTGCCAGCACCGAGGGTACTAGCGGGGGGTACCTAACCTACAATGAGCAGTTCTTC. It translates to CASTEGTSGGYLTYNEQFF. The chain is built from TRBV28 and TRBJ2-1; 12 positions match TRBD2. J lost 2 bases, V lost 7 bases, and 15 bases had no gene match. CDR1 and CDR2 from the germline V gene are MDHEN and SYDVKM. There are 19 residues in the CDR3.

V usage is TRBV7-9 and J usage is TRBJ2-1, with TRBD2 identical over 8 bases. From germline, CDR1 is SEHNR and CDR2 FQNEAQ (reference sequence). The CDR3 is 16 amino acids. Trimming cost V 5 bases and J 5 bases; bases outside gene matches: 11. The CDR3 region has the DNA TGTGCCAGCAGCCCAGACGGGGGGGCCTTCAACAATGAGCAGTTCTTC. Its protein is CASSPDGGAFNNEQFF.

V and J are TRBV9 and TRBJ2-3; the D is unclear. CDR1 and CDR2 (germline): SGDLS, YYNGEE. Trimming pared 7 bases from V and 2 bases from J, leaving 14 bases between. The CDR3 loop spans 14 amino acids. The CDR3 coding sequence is TGTGCCAGCGCGACGTATCACACCACAGATACGCAGTATTTT. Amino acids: CASATYHTTDTQYF.

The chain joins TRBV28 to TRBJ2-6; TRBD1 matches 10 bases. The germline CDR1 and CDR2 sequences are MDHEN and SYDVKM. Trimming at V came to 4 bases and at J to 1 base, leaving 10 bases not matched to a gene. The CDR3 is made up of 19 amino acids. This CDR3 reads CASSSVYGTGASGANVLTF. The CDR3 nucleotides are TGTGCCAGCAGTTCGGTCTACGGGACAGGGGCTTCTGGGGCCAACGTCCTGACTTTC.

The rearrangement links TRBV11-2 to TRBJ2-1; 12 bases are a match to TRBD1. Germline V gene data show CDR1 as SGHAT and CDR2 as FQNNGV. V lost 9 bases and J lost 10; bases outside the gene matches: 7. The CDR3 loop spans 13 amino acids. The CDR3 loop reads CASNWDRGHEQFF. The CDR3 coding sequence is TGTGCCAGTAATTGGGACAGGGGGCACGAGCAGTTCTTC.

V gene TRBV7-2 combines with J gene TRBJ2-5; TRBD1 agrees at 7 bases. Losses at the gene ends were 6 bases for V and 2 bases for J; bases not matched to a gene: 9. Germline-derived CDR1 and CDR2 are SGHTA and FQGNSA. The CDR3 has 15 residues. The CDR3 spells CASRSTPGQQETQYF. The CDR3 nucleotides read TGTGCCAGCAGATCGACTCCGGGACAGCAAGAGACCCAGTACTTC. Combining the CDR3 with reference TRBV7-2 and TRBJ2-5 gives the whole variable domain GAGVSQSPSNKVTEKGKDVELRCDPISGHTALYWYRQSLGQGLEFLIYFQGNSAPDKSGLPSDRFSAERTGGSVSTLTIQRTQQEDSAVYLCASRSTPGQQETQYFGPGTRLLVL.

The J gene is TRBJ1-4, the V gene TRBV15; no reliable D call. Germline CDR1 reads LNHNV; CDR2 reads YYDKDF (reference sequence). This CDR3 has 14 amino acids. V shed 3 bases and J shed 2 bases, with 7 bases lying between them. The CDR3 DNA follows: TGTGCCACCAGCAGGGGCCAGACTAATGAAAAACTGTTTTTT. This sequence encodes CATSRGQTNEKLFF. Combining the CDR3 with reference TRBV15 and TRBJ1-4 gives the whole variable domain DAMVIQNPRYQVTQFGKPVTLSCSQTLNHNVMYWYQQKSSQAPKLLFHYYDKDFNNEADTPDNFQSRRPNTSFCFLDIRSPGLGDTAMYLCATSRGQTNEKLFFGSGTQLSVL.

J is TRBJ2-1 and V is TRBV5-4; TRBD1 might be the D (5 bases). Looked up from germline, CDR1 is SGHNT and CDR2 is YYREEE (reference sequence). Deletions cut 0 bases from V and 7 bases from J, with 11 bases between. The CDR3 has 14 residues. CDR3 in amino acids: CASSLVQGENEQFF. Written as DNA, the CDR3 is TGTGCCAGCAGCTTGGTTCAGGGTGAGAATGAGCAGTTCTTC.

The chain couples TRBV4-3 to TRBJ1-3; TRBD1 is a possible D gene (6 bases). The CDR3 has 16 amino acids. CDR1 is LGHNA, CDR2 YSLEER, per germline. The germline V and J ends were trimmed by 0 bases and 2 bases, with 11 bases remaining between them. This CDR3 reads CASSQETGAPGNTIYF. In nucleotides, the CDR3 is TGCGCCAGCAGCCAAGAAACGGGGGCGCCTGGAAACACCATATATTTT.

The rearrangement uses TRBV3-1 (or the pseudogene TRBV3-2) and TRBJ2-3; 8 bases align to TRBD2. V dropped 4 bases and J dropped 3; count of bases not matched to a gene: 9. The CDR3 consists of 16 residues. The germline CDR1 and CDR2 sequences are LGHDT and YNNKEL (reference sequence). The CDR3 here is CASSPMTSVRTDTQYF. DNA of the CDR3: TGTGCCAGCAGCCCCATGACTAGCGTAAGAACAGATACGCAGTATTTT.

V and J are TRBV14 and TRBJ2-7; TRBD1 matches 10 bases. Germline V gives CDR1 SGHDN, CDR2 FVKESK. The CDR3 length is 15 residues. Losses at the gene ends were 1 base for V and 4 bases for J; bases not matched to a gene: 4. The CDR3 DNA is TGTGCCAGCAGCCAAGCCCAGGACAGGGGGTACGAGCAGTACTTC. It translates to CASSQAQDRGYEQYF.

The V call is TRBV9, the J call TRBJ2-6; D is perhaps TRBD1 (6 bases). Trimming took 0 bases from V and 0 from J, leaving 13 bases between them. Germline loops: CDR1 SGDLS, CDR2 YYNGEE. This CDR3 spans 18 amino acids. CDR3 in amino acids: CASSVVRGLNSGANVLTF. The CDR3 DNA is TGTGCCAGCAGCGTAGTGAGGGGGTTAAACTCTGGGGCCAACGTCCTGACTTTC.

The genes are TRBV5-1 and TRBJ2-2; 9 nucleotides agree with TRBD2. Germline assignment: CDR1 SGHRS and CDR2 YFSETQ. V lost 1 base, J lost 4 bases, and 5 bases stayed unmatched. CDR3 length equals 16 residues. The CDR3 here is CASSLRRGGITGELFF. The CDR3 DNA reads TGCGCCAGCAGCTTGCGGCGGGGGGGCATCACCGGGGAGCTGTTTTTT.

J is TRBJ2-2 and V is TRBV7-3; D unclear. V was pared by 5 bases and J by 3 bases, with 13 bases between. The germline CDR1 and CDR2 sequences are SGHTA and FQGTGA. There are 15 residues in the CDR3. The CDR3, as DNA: TGTGCCAGCAGCCCTTCCGGAGCAGACACCGGGGAGCTGTTTTTT. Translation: CASSPSGADTGELFF.

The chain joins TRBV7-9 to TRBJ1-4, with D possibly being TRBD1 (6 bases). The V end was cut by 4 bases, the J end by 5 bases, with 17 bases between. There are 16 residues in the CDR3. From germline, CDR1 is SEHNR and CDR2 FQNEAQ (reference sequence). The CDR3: CASSSPPDRGNEKLFF. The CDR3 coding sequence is TGTGCCAGCAGCTCCCCTCCGGACAGAGGGAATGAAAAACTGTTTTTT.